This TCR beta chain was documented in a study of blood T cell repertoires in COVID-19. Study context: The United States, Italy and Spain supplied acute and convalescent COVID-19 samples. PBMCs, B-cell-depleted T cells, or T cells were the source of the cDNA or gDNA that made up the material.

As originally analysed: Amplification of reference gene primers was used by the study to estimate nucleated cell counts. Data came from immunoSEQ multiplex PCR; TCRdb stores just in-frame clones and leaves some out. V, J and clone size derive from that table, while D and trimming were established from the DNA sequence. This sample has roughly 61,000 clones, with about 85% found just once. This clone was recorded once. This receptor was obtained from a man aged 40-55 years with active COVID-19. Sequencing input: peripheral blood.

The CDR3 region is CASSVFSTSGIPYNEQFF. The CDR3 DNA reads as TGTGCCAGCAGTGTATTCTCGACTAGCGGGATCCCCTACAATGAGCAGTTCTTC. This chain uses TRBV9 with TRBJ2-1, with 11 bases matching TRBD2. Germline V gene lookup returns CDR1 SGDLS and CDR2 YYNGEE. The CDR3 consists of 18 residues. The J segment lost 2 bases and the V segment lost 5 bases, leaving 12 bases of the junction unmatched.